The 3 T cell receptor beta chains reported below all come from one sample, sequenced in a study of blood T cell repertoires in COVID-19. TCRdb keeps only in-frame clones here, not all; method: immunoSEQ multiplex PCR. Here the sample spans about 330,000 clones, around 80% being singletons. Specimen: peripheral blood. The receptors originated from a woman aged 45 to 65 with acute or convalescent COVID-19.

The count of this clone is one. V is TRBV13 and J is TRBJ2-7; 10 bases map to TRBD1. This CDR3 spans 15 amino acids. Germline V gives CDR1 PRHDT, CDR2 FYEKMQ (reference sequence). V shed 7 bases and J 4 bases; nucleotides not matched to a gene: 10. CDR3 bases: TGTGCCAGCAACCCCCGGGGGACAGGGGATTACGAGCAGTACTTC. This translates into CASNPRGTGDYEQYF. Combining the CDR3 with reference TRBV13 and TRBJ2-7 gives the whole variable domain AAGVIQSPRHLIKEKRETATLKCYPIPRHDTVYWYQQGPGQDPQFLISFYEKMQSDKGSIPDRFSAQQFSDYHSELNMSSLELGDSALYFCASNPRGTGDYEQYFGPGTRLTVT.

This clone appeared a single time. The V call is TRBV5-4, the J call TRBJ2-7; 9 positions agree with TRBD1. The V gene's germline CDR1 is SGHNT and CDR2 YYREEE (reference sequence). The CDR3 runs to 14 residues. The junction had 4 bases not matched to a gene; V was cut back by 4 bases and J by 2 bases. In nucleotides, the CDR3 is TGTGCCAGCAGCGACAGGGGGGTCGCCTACGAGCAGTACTTC. This gives the protein CASSDRGVAYEQYF.

This clone was detected once. This chain joins TRBV27 and TRBJ2-7; 10 bases fit TRBD1. Looked up from germline, CDR1 is MNHEY and CDR2 is SMNVEV (reference sequence). With 7 bases clipped from V and 7 bases from J, the junction kept 10 bases outside the gene matches. The CDR3 spans 14 residues. The DNA of the CDR3 is TGTGCCAGCACTGGGACAGGGGATATTCGGGAGCAGTACTTC. Translating it yields CASTGTGDIREQYF.